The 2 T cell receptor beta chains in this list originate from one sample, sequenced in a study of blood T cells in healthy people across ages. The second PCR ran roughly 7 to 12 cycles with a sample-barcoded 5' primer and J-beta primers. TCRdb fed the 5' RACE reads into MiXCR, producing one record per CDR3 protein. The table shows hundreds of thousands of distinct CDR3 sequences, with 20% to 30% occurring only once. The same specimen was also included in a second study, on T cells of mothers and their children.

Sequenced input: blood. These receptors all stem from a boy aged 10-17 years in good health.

The chain's CDR3 is CASSSPGLTKTQYF. The CDR3 DNA is TGTGCCAGCAGTTCGCCCGGGCTCACCAAGACCCAGTACTTC. The V gene is TRBV6-5, the J gene TRBJ2-5; D is unclear. V was shortened by 4 bases and J by 6 bases, with 15 bases between the two germline ends. The CDR3 consists of 14 residues. The germline V gene encodes CDR1 MNHEY and CDR2 SVGAGI.

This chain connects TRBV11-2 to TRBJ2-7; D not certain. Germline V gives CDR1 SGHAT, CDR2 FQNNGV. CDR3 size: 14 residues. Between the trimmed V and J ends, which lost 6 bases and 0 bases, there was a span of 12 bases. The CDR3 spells CASSSPLSSYEQYF. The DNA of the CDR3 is TGTGCCAGCAGTTCACCTCTGAGCTCCTACGAGCAGTACTTC.